This is a list of T cell receptor beta chains from one sample in a study of blood T cell repertoires in COVID-19. The assay was immunoSEQ multiplex PCR, and TCRdb's table has in-frame clones only and misses some. Among some 230,000 clones listed, roughly four fifths were seen once. The sequencing sample was made of peripheral blood. The receptors originated from a woman over 75 with COVID-19, enrolled during active disease. CDR3s include the opening cysteine and the closing phenylalanine or tryptophan. A D gene is named only where the DNA matches it firmly. Some rows have no size entry. The others give once, few or many, or a class for an expanded clone.

v_gene	abundance	d_gene	j_gene	CDR3nt	CDR3aa
TRBV25-1	.	TRBD1	TRBJ1-2	TGTGCCAGCAGTGAACAGGGGGCTAAGAGGAGGTATGGCTACACCTTC	CASSEQGAKRRYGYTF
TRBV19	once	TRBD1	TRBJ1-6	TGTGCCAGTAGTATACAACCGGGACAGATAAATTCACCCCTCCACTTT	CASSIQPGQINSPLHF
TRBV5-1	once	.	TRBJ1-5	TGCGCCAGCAGTCTGGAAGGGGGTCTTAATCAGCCCCAGCATTTT	CASSLEGGLNQPQHF
TRBV7-9	.	.	TRBJ1-5	TGTGCCAGCAGCAGAGAAACTCAGCCCCAGCATTTT	CASSRETQPQHF
TRBV5-1	.	TRBD2	TRBJ2-5	TGCGCCAGCAGCTCGGATTCAGCGGGGGGGCCACAGACCCAGTACTTC	CASSSDSAGGPQTQYF
TRBV9	.	TRBD2	TRBJ2-3	TGTGCCAGCAGCGTAGGACTAGCCCCAGATACGCAGTATTTT	CASSVGLAPDTQYF
TRBV5-1	.	TRBD2	TRBJ2-2	TGCGCCAGCAGCCGTGGACTAGCGGGAGGTCGAGACACCGGGGAGCTGTTTTTT	CASSRGLAGGRDTGELFF
TRBV30	.	.	TRBJ1-1	TGTGCCTGGAGTGTACACGGGGGCACTGAAGCTTTCTTT	CAWSVHGGTEAFF
TRBV5-1	.	TRBD1	TRBJ1-1	TGCGCCAGCAGCGCGGAGGGACAGGGAGAAGCTTTCTTT	CASSAEGQGEAFF
TRBV19	.	.	TRBJ1-5	TGTGCCAGTAGTATTGGGCGGGGATCTCAGCATTTT	CASSIGRGSQHF
TRBV10-3	.	.	TRBJ2-6	TGTGCCGGACGGGACTCTTTTAGCTCTGGGGCCAACGTCCTGACTTTC	CAGRDSFSSGANVLTF
TRBV10-3	.	.	TRBJ1-5	TGTGCCATCAGTGAGTCGCAGGGAGGAAATAGCAATCAGCCCCAGCATTTT	CAISESQGGNSNQPQHF
TRBV6-2/TRBV6-3	.	.	TRBJ2-7	TGTGCCAGCAGTCTACTAGGCTACGAGCAGTACTTC	CASSLLGYEQYF
TRBV28	.	.	TRBJ1-2	TGTGCCAGCAGTTCGGAGCGCTACTATGGCTACACCTTC	CASSSERYYGYTF
TRBV27	.	TRBD2	TRBJ2-1	TGTGCCAGCAGTTTACCCATCCGACTAGCGGGAGGAAAGGTAAATGAGCAGTTCTTC	CASSLPIRLAGGKVNEQFF
TRBV5-1	once	.	TRBJ1-6	TGCGCCAGCAGCTTGGGGGAGAGCTCCTATAATTCACCCCTCCACTTT	CASSLGESSYNSPLHF
TRBV18	.	.	TRBJ1-1	TGTGCCAGCTCACAAACCGCGGGCCCGCTAGAAGCTTTCTTT	CASSQTAGPLEAFF